This TCR beta chain was retrieved from a study of Graves' ophthalmopathy and Graves' hyperthyroidism. Study-level results: Blood also harbored most expanded thyroid clonotypes above 0.001 frequency. Built on 13 signatures, a model told ophthalmopathy apart from stable hyperthyroidism with approximately 91% sensitivity and roughly 80% specificity.

Other autoimmune diseases, uncontrolled infections, pregnancy and lactation each led to patient exclusion. The evidence that diagnosis relied on was clinical symptoms, serum thyroxine, TRAb, thyroid ultrasound and orbital computed tomography. Amplification of the TCR beta CDR3 regions used RNA transcripts (as template). The workflow started with a first-round RT-PCR run with HTBI primers and then moved on to a second-round multiplex PCR. TCRdb recomputed calls from the multiplex PCR reads with MiXCR, one row per CDR3 protein. The profile shows about 220,000 distinct CDR3 sequences, about a fifth of them singletons. This CDR3 has 13 residues. V was clipped by 4 bases and J by 5 bases, with 13 bases between them. The germline CDR1 and CDR2 sequences are SGHRS and YFSETQ. This clonotype was recorded at least ten times. The antigen is unknown.

J is TRBJ2-7 and V is TRBV5-1; perhaps D is TRBD1 or TRBD2 (5 bases each). The source material was peripheral blood. The receptor was isolated from a woman aged 50 to 60 with Graves' ophthalmopathy. The CDR3 reads CASSLGTSNEQYF. Here the CDR3 DNA reads TGCGCCAGCAGCCTAGGGACGTCCAACGAGCAGTACTTC.